These T cell receptor beta chains were read from a single sample in a study of T cell changes during pregnancy in multiple sclerosis. Sequencing used immunoSEQ multiplex PCR; TCRdb keeps in-frame clones, though not all of them. The sample yields around 110,000 clones, 91% seen once. Sequenced here: peripheral blood, sampled before pregnancy. Receptors originate from a female donor with multiple sclerosis, enrolled in a pregnancy study. The conserved cysteine and the conserved F or W are not part of the CDR3 here.

V gene: TRBV28
CDR3 protein: ASSRGGKGSPLH

V gene: TRBV27
CDR3 protein: ASSLKGTEAF

V gene: TRBV5-4
CDR3 protein: ASSLGRTENNEQF

V gene: TRBV11-2
CDR3 protein: ASSSRGVETQY

V gene: TRBV7-2
CDR3 protein: ASSVEGNTGELF

V gene: TRBV4-1
CDR3 protein: ASSQDMVGGRILGNTQY

V gene: TRBV7-6
CDR3 protein: ASSPTDYQGNYEQY

V gene: TRBV5-1
CDR3 protein: ASSLVGTSGLEQY

V gene: TRBV4-2
CDR3 protein: ASSQGGQGDGYT

V gene: TRBV18
CDR3 protein: ASSPNRQGAGDTQY

V gene: TRBV5-1
CDR3 protein: ASSPVGREEETQY

V gene: TRBV9
CDR3 protein: ASSPTSGRTNEQF

V gene: TRBV11-3
CDR3 protein: ASSLDHRTSGIREQF

V gene: TRBV11-3
CDR3 protein: ASSLGQGKLF

V gene: TRBV7-8
CDR3 protein: ASSAAGYGVYGYT

V gene: TRBV9
CDR3 protein: ASSVTGGSGANVLT

V gene: TRBV30
CDR3 protein: AWSAYRANVLT

V gene: TRBV15
CDR3 protein: ATSRLTGGVHYTGELF

V gene: TRBV2
CDR3 protein: ASSEGGAMNTEAF

V gene: TRBV30
CDR3 protein: AWSVGAGPNEQF

V gene: TRBV6-1
CDR3 protein: ATETSGLTYEQY

V gene: TRBV11-2
CDR3 protein: ASSLGPGSGETQY

V gene: TRBV11-2
CDR3 protein: ASSPTYSTDTQY

V gene: TRBV28
CDR3 protein: ASSVQGEGYT

V gene: TRBV11-2
CDR3 protein: ASSHPGQGIYGYT

V gene: TRBV6-4
CDR3 protein: ASREVGDTWRGYT

V gene: TRBV7-9
CDR3 protein: ASSLFGSSGGFVAREQF

V gene: TRBV19
CDR3 protein: ASTDRPQLNTGELF

V gene: TRBV9
CDR3 protein: ASLGSGGLSSLTDTQY

V gene: TRBV19
CDR3 protein: ASSLGGVYNEQF

V gene: TRBV14
CDR3 protein: ASKRGPANTGELF

V gene: TRBV6-6
CDR3 protein: AISGTTNNEQF

V gene: TRBV18
CDR3 protein: ASSPRSGGAQPQH

V gene: TRBV27
CDR3 protein: ASSLEGSYNEQF

V gene: TRBV4-3
CDR3 protein: ASSQERSGGRGYT

V gene: TRBV2
CDR3 protein: ASSPGSTEAF

V gene: TRBV7-6
CDR3 protein: ASSSGLAGGTNTDTQY

V gene: TRBV28
CDR3 protein: ASSRSVGVNTEAF

V gene: TRBV11-3
CDR3 protein: ASSARHLGPPAF

V gene: TRBV4-2
CDR3 protein: ASSQGDYYEQF

V gene: TRBV28
CDR3 protein: ASSAPGQANQPQH

V gene: TRBV6-1
CDR3 protein: ASSERQGEGNEQF

V gene: TRBV15
CDR3 protein: ATSTGAGREKLF

V gene: TRBV15
CDR3 protein: ATRSGLAAYNEQF

V gene: TRBV10-3
CDR3 protein: ATGRQGQNTEAF

V gene: TRBV10-3
CDR3 protein: AISYISGNSYEQY

V gene: TRBV5-6
CDR3 protein: ASSPGTGALRANVLT

V gene: TRBV6-6
CDR3 protein: ASSYKYRDPGNTIY

V gene: TRBV9
CDR3 protein: ASSPRLAGAFQETQY

V gene: TRBV6-5
CDR3 protein: ASSYSMRGNQPQH

V gene: TRBV19
CDR3 protein: ASSIHRAEGYT

V gene: TRBV6-6
CDR3 protein: ASSYTGLAGADTQY

V gene: TRBV7-9
CDR3 protein: ASSLGGGGLNIQETQY

V gene: TRBV14
CDR3 protein: ASSQGGGYGYT

V gene: TRBV2
CDR3 protein: ASRERNAVGETQY

V gene: TRBV12-5
CDR3 protein: ASGSPAVGGEKLF

V gene: TRBV23-1
CDR3 protein: ASSQLAQGKEPQH

V gene: TRBV10-3
CDR3 protein: ATGTSGYNEQF